The 23 T cell receptor beta chains listed next were all sequenced from one sample in a study of tumor and adjacent non-tumor tissue in lung cancer. The template was RNA from unsorted bulk tissue. The normal lung tissue was taken more than 3 cm from the tumor edge. Three rounds of nested PCR, following a modified ARM-PCR protocol, produced the TCRbeta library. TCRdb itself ran the multiplex PCR reads through MiXCR, one entry per CDR3 protein. The top ten clones hold roughly 30% of a sample with approximately 47,000 distinct CDR3 sequences, more than 55% of them seen once. Sequenced input: distant non-tumor lung tissue. The receptor set was obtained from a woman in her 70s with non-small cell lung cancer.

V usage is TRBV29-1 and J usage is TRBJ2-1, with D unresolved. Germline V lookup: CDR1 SQVTM, CDR2 ANQGSEA. With 6 bases removed from V and 16 bases from J, the gap between germline ends came to 28 bases. The CDR3 runs to 14 residues. The CDR3 region is CSVESGFTYNEQFF. CDR3 DNA: TGCAGCGTCGAGTCCGGTTTTACCTACAATGAACAATTCTTC.

This clonotype has just a few counts. Since a much larger clone is just one base distant, this may be a read error. The genes are TRBV12-3 or TRBV12-4 and TRBJ2-4, with TRBD1 matching 8 bases. V was clipped by 2 bases and J by 11 bases; unmatched bases: 29. The CDR3 runs to 21 residues. The CDR3 bases are TGTGCCAGCAGTTTACGCAGGGGGCGAGTCAAGGGGGGCTTGGGTCGGAACCTTCAGTACTTC. This sequence encodes CASSLRRGRVKGGLGRNLQYF.

This clonotype was counted once. A junction boundary mismatches the germline segment, possibly from a read error. The chain carries TRBV28 and TRBJ2-7; 8 bases fit TRBD2. Per the germline V gene, CDR1 is MDHEN and CDR2 is SYDVKM. This CDR3 contains 12 residues. The CDR3 loop reads CTSSLTGGEQYF. CDR3 nucleotides: TGTACCAGCAGTTTAACCGGGGGGGAGCAGTACTTT. The full variable domain, in which reference TRBV28 and TRBJ2-7 provide the parts outside the CDR3, is DVKVTQSSRYLVKRTGEKVFLECVQDMDHENMFWYRQDPGLGLRLIYFSYDVKMKEKGDIPEGYSVSREKKERFSLILESASTNQTSMYLCTSSLTGGEQYFGPGTRLTVT.

The table lists this clonotype with many counts. The CDR3 DNA sequence: TGTGCCAGCAGGCCCGGACGGTTTGAAGCTTTCTTT. Its translation: CASRPGRFEAFF. The chain uses TRBV28 and TRBJ1-1; D uncertain. The CDR3 totals 12 residues. The germline gives CDR1 MDHEN, CDR2 SYDVKM. V was pared by 6 bases and J by 7 bases, with 12 bases between. The variable domain in full, completed from reference TRBV28 and TRBJ1-1, reads DVKVTQSSRYLVKRTGEKVFLECVQDMDHENMFWYRQDPGLGLRLIYFSYDVKMKEKGDIPEGYSVSREKKERFSLILESASTNQTSMYLCASRPGRFEAFFGQGTRLTVV.

Concerning this clonotype itself: A much bigger clone sits one base away, suggesting this may be a read error. This chain's CDR3 is CTSSRVGEQYF. Here the CDR3 DNA reads TGTACCAGCAGCCGCGTTGGTGAGCAGTACTTC. The chain carries TRBV14 and TRBJ2-7; D unresolved. CDR3 length equals 11 residues. CDR1 SGHDN and CDR2 FVKESK come from the germline V gene.

V gene TRBV29-1 combines with J gene TRBJ2-7; 10 nucleotides line up with TRBD1. V was clipped by 4 bases and J by 6 bases; unmatched bases: 12. This CDR3 comprises 15 residues. Per the germline V gene, CDR1 is SQVTM and CDR2 is ANQGSEA. The CDR3 protein is CSVGKGQGKACEQYF. For the CDR3, the DNA is TGCAGCGTTGGAAAGGGACAGGGGAAGGCCTGCGAGCAGTACTTC.

This clonotype is labeled as medium-sized. The chain has TRBV6-5 and TRBJ1-5; D not certain. Trimming took off 2 bases at V and 12 bases at J, with 14 bases between the two ends. In germline, CDR1 is MNHEY, CDR2 SVGAGI. CDR3 length equals 13 residues. CDR3 protein: CASSYLSGGLQHF. CDR3 bases: TGTGCCAGCAGTTACCTCAGCGGAGGGCTCCAGCATTTT.

A word on this clonotype: The CDR3 does not end in the conserved phenylalanine or tryptophan, so this is likely a read error. V usage is TRBV13 and J usage is TRBJ2-7; 8 bases line up with TRBD2. Trimming at V came to 6 bases and at J to 3 bases, leaving 7 bases not matched to a gene. Germline V gene data show CDR1 as PRHDT and CDR2 as FYEKMQ (reference sequence). This CDR3 is built from 14 residues. The DNA of the CDR3 is TGTGCCAGCAGTACTCGGGGGGGAGGCTACGAGCAGTACTCC. Its translation: CASSTRGGGYEQYS.

This clonotype was counted many times. J is TRBJ1-1 and V is TRBV5-4, with D maybe TRBD1 (6 bases). Germline V gene sequence: CDR1 SGHNT, CDR2 YYREEE (reference sequence). CDR3 length equals 16 residues. V lost 4 bases to trimming and J lost 0 bases, with 16 bases between them. The CDR3 DNA reads TGTGCCAGCAGCCCCCCTAGGGCAGGGGTGAACACTGAAGCTTTCTTT. It translates to CASSPPRAGVNTEAFF.

Many counts were recorded for this clonotype. This chain uses TRBV4-1 with TRBJ2-5; D gene ambiguous. CDR3 size: 14 residues. Trimming shortened V by 0 bases and J by 2 bases, and 7 bases separated the two germline ends. Per germline, CDR1 MGHRA and CDR2 YSYEKL. DNA for the CDR3: TGCGCCAGCAGCCAAGATCGCCTACAAGAGACCCAGTACTTC. Protein: CASSQDRLQETQYF.

This chain links TRBV14 with TRBJ2-7, with D perhaps matching TRBD1 (6 bases). This CDR3 is built from 13 residues. Trimming pared 1 base from V and 6 bases from J, leaving 10 bases between. CDR1 is SGHDN and CDR2 is FVKESK in the germline V gene. The CDR3 loop reads CASSQVIRGEQYF. In DNA form, the CDR3 reads TGTGCCAGCAGCCAAGTTATCAGGGGCGAGCAGTACTTC.

This clonotype appeared many times. The chain employs TRBV20-1 and TRBJ2-5, with a tentative D call TRBD2 (5 bases). V was shortened by 6 bases and J by 4 bases, with 9 bases between the two germline ends. This CDR3 comprises 11 residues. The germline CDR1 and CDR2 sequences are DFQATT and SNEGSKA (reference sequence). The CDR3 here is CSALEGETQYF. DNA of the CDR3: TGCAGTGCCCTAGAGGGAGAGACCCAGTACTTC.

This clonotype has a handful of counts. One base away lies a much larger clone, so this may be a sequencing read error. This sequence joins TRBV7-8 and TRBJ2-2; weak D call: TRBD1 (6 bases). The CDR3 has 16 residues. Germline lookup yields CDR1 SGHVS and CDR2 FQNEAQ. The CDR3 region has the DNA TGTGCCAGCAGCTTATCGGACAGACGGAACACCGGGGAGCAGTTTTTT. This gives the protein CASSLSDRRNTGEQFF.

This clonotype has more than one count but fewer than ten. Its ends do not fully match the called genes, so a read error is possible. The rearrangement joins TRBV28 to TRBJ1-4, with TRBD1 matching 11 bases. The CDR3 totals 14 residues. Germline V gives CDR1 MDHEN, CDR2 SYDVKM. Here the CDR3 reads CACSLDRGRVLLFF. Here the CDR3 DNA reads TGTGCCTGCAGTTTGGACAGGGGGCGCGTTCTTCTGTTTTTT.

Written as DNA, the CDR3 is TGCAGCCTTAAGTGGGAGGACCGGAATGAGCAGTTCTTC. This encodes CSLKWEDRNEQFF. The chain couples TRBV29-1 to TRBJ2-1; possible D gene TRBD2, 6 bases. This CDR3 comprises 13 residues. V was shortened by 8 bases and J by 7 bases, with 18 bases between the two germline ends. The germline V gene has CDR1 SQVTM and CDR2 ANQGSEA.

The chain has TRBV12-3 or TRBV12-4 and TRBJ2-3, with a weak D call TRBD2 (6 bases). The CDR3 spans 12 residues. The CDR3 DNA follows: TGTACTAGCACCGGGCTCGCGGATACGCAGTATTTT. Its protein product is CTSTGLADTQYF.

Regarding this clonotype: This may be a read error: a much more frequent sequence differs by one nucleotide. The chain carries TRBV7-9 and TRBJ2-7, with unresolved D. Germline V gene sequence: CDR1 SEHNR, CDR2 FQNEAQ (reference sequence). Trimming pared 5 bases from V and 3 bases from J, leaving 11 bases between. This CDR3 comprises 13 residues. The CDR3 coding sequence is TGTGCCAGCAGCCGGGCCACTGGCTACGAGCAGTACTTC. It encodes CASSRATGYEQYF.

The table lists this clonotype with many counts. The J gene is TRBJ2-2, the V gene TRBV5-1; D ambiguous. The CDR3 has 14 residues. Germline-derived CDR1 and CDR2 are SGHRS and YFSETQ. V lost 2 bases and J 5 bases, leaving 10 bases between the germline ends. In DNA, the CDR3 is TGCGCCAGCAGCTTTGTCGTGACAACCGGGGAGCTGTTTTTT. Amino acids: CASSFVVTTGELFF.

This clonotype was recorded many times. V usage is TRBV10-3 and J usage is TRBJ2-6; 9 bases fit TRBD1. Per the germline V gene, CDR1 is ENHRY and CDR2 is SYGVKD. V lost 6 bases to trimming and J lost 2 bases; unmatched junction nucleotides: 5. This CDR3 is built from 16 residues. CDR3 amino acids: CAIRPGTGTGANVLTF. The CDR3 DNA reads TGTGCCATCAGGCCCGGGACAGGGACTGGGGCCAACGTCCTGACTTTC.

Remarks on this clonotype: A junction boundary mismatches the germline segment, possibly from a read error. CDR3 nucleotides: TGTAGCGTTGAATGGCAGTTTGAAGTTTTCTTT. Its protein product is CSVEWQFEVFF. The V gene is TRBV29-1, the J gene TRBJ1-1; no clear D gene. Germline V gene sequence: CDR1 SQVTM, CDR2 ANQGSEA. The CDR3 extends over 11 amino acids.

This clonotype was counted ten times or more. The V gene is TRBV5-5, the J gene TRBJ2-1; D call uncertain. The CDR3 has 12 amino acids. The germline gives CDR1 SGHKS, CDR2 YYEKEE (reference sequence). The V gene lost 4 bases and the J gene lost 5 bases, with 7 bases spanning the gap. CDR3 residues: CASSPPHNEQFF. As DNA, the CDR3 is TGTGCCAGCAGCCCCCCACACAATGAGCAGTTCTTC. Full variable domain (outside the CDR3, taken from reference TRBV5-5 and TRBJ2-1): DAGVTQSPTHLIKTRGQQVTLRCSPISGHKSVSWYQQVLGQGPQFIFQYYEKEERGRGNFPDRFSARQFPNYSSELNVNALLLGDSALYLCASSPPHNEQFFGPGTRLTVL.

The chain combines TRBV19 with TRBJ2-3, with D perhaps matching TRBD2 (6 bases). Germline V CDR1 and CDR2: LNHDA, SQIVND (reference sequence). V lost 0 bases to trimming and J lost 3 bases, with 13 bases between them. This CDR3 is built from 16 residues. CDR3 nucleotides: TGTGCCAGTAGTATAGACTCTAGCGTGAGAACAGATACGCAGTATTTT. This encodes CASSIDSSVRTDTQYF.

Concerning this clonotype: Because it lacks the conserved phenylalanine or tryptophan at the end, this CDR3 is likely a read error. The J gene is TRBJ2-1, the V gene TRBV5-4; D unresolved. The germline V and J ends were trimmed by 3 bases and 9 bases, with 7 bases remaining between them. This CDR3 region has 11 residues. Per germline, CDR1 SGHNT and CDR2 YYREEE (reference sequence). As DNA, the CDR3 is TGTGCCAGCAGCTCGGTCAGTGAGCAGTTCTAC. The encoded protein is CASSSVSEQFY.